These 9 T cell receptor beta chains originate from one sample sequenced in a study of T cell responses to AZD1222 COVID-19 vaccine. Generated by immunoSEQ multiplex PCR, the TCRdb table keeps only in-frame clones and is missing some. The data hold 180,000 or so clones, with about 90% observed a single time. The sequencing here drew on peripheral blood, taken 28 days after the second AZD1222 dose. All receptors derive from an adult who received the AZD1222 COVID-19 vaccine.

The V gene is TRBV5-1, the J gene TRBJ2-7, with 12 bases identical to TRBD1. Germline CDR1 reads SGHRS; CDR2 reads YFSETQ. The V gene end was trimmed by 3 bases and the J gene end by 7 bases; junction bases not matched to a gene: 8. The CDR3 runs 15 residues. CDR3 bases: TGCGCCAGCAGCTCGCCGGGACAGGGGGCAGGTGAGCAGTACTTC. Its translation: CASSSPGQGAGEQYF.

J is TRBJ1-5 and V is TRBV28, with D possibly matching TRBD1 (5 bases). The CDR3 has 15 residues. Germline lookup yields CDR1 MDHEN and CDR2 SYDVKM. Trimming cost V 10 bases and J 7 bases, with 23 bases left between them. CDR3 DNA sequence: TGTGCCACCCTCCCCCCCGGGAGGGGCGACCAGCCCCAGCATTTT. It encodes CATLPPGRGDQPQHF.

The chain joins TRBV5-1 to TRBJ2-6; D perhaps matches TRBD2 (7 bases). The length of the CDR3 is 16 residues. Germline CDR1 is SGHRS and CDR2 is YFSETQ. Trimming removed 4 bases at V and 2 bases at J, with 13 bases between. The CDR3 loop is CASSLGRGAGANVLTF. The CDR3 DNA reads TGCGCCAGCAGCCTTGGGAGGGGGGCTGGGGCCAACGTCCTGACTTTC.

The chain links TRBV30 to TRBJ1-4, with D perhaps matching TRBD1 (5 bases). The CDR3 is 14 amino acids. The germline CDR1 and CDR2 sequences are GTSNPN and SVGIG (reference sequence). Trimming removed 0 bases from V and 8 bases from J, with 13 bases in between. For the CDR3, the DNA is TGTGCCTGGAGTGTGGGGGGGTTAGAGGAAAAACTGTTTTTT. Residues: CAWSVGGLEEKLFF. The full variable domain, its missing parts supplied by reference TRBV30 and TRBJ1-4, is SQTIHQWPATLVQPVGSPLSLECTVEGTSNPNLYWYRQAAGRGLQLLFYSVGIGQISSEVPQNLSASRPQDRQFILSSKKLLLSDSGFYLCAWSVGGLEEKLFFGSGTQLSVL.

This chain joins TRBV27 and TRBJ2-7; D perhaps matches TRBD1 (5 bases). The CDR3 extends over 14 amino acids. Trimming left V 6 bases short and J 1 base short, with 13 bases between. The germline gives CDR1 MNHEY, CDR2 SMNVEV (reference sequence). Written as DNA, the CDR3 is TGTGCCAGCAGCTTACAGGAACGTTCCTACGAGCAGTACTTC. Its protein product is CASSLQERSYEQYF.

This CDR3 is CASSPYRAGSSETQYF. CDR3 bases: TGTGCCAGCTCACCTTACCGGGCCGGGAGTTCGGAGACCCAGTACTTC. This chain connects TRBV18 to TRBJ2-5; D is possibly TRBD2 (6 bases). V was trimmed by 3 bases and J by 5 bases, leaving 19 bases between them. Germline loops: CDR1 KGHSH, CDR2 LQKENI. This CDR3 spans 16 amino acids.

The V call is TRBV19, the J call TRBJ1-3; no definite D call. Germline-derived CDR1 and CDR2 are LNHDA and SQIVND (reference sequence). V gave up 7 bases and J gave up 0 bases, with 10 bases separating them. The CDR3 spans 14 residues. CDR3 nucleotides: TGTGCCAGTACCCCTGGCAGCTCTGGAAACACCATATATTTT. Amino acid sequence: CASTPGSSGNTIYF. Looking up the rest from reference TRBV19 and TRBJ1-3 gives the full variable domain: DGGITQSPKYLFRKEGQNVTLSCEQNLNHDAMYWYRQDPGQGLRLIYYSQIVNDFQKGDIAEGYSVSREKKESFPLTVTSAQKNPTAFYLCASTPGSSGNTIYFGEGSWLTVV.

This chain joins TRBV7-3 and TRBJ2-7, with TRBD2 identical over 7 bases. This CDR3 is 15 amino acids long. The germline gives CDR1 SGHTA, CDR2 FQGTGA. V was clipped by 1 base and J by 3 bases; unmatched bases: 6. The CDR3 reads CASSLKGGSYYEQYF. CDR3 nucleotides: TGTGCCAGCAGCTTAAAGGGCGGGAGCTACTACGAGCAGTACTTC.

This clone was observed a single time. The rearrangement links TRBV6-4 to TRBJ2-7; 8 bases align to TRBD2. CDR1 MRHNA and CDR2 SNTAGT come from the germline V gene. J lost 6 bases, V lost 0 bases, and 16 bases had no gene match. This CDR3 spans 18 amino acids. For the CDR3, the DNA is TGTGCCAGCAGTGACTCTGGGGGTAGGGCTAGCGGGTTTCGCGAGCAGTACTTC. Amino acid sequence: CASSDSGGRASGFREQYF.